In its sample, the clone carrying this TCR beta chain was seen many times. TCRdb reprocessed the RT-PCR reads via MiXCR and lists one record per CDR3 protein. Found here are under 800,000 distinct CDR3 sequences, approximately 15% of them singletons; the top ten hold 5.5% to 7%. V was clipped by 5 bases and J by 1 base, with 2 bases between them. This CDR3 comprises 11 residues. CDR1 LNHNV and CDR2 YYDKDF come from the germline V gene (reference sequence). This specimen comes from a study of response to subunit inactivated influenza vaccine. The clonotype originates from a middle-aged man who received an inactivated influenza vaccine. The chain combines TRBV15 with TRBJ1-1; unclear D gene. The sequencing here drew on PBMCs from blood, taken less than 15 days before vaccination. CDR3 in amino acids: CATSGNTEAFF. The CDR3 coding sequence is TGTGCCACCAGCGGGAACACTGAAGCTTTCTTT.